The T cell receptor (beta chain) described here comes from a study of shared clonotypes between healthy human individuals. At the level of the study: The study used three CD4 naive, three CD4 memory, two CD8 naive and one CD8 memory plate per donor.

Concerning this clone itself: The same CDR3 can be traced to other DNA sequences in this sample.

For sorted subsets, about 190 ng DNA per replicate equaled roughly 29,000 T cell genomes. The table came from immunoSEQ multiplex PCR; TCRdb's copy has only in-frame clones and leaves some out. The sample shows approximately 2.1 million clones, 90% to 95% of them seen only once. Germline loops: CDR1 MDHEN, CDR2 SYDVKM. V gave up 2 bases and J gave up 1 base, with 6 bases separating them. There are 14 residues in the CDR3. This clonotype was obtained from a man aged 18 to 30 in good health. Some clones in this sample may be carry-over from other donors' samples. Sample: naive CD4+ T cells from PBMCs. Described subset: CD45RA+ positively selected. The V and J genes are TRBV28 and TRBJ2-4, with D uncertain. For the CDR3, the DNA is TGTGCCAGCAGTTTAGGTGGGGCCAAAAACATTCAGTACTTC. It codes for CASSLGGAKNIQYF.